Listed below are T cell receptor beta chains from one sample, sequenced in a study of response to subunit inactivated influenza vaccine. TCRdb called the RT-PCR reads again in MiXCR, with one record for every CDR3 protein. The table records approximately 310,000 distinct CDR3 sequences, 21% of them present only once. The specimen was PBMCs from blood, collected around 22 months after vaccination. Source of these receptors: a man aged 50-75 years who received an inactivated influenza vaccine. Each CDR3 is given with its conserved first and last residue. A D gene is named only where the DNA matches it firmly. Part of the rows lack a size; the others show once, few, many or a class for expanded clones.

>TRBJ1-3|TRBV5-1|.|many
CASSETQISGNTIYF
TGCGCCAGCAGCGAGACTCAAATCTCTGGAAACACCATATATTTT
>TRBJ2-3|TRBV5-1|TRBD1|.
CASSLAGTENTDTQYF
TGCGCCAGCAGCTTGGCCGGGACAGAAAACACAGATACGCAGTATTTT
>TRBJ2-7|TRBV15|.|.
CATSRDLTTTYEQYF
TGTGCCACCAGCAGAGATCTGACAACCACCTACGAGCAGTACTTC
>TRBJ2-3|TRBV28|.|few
CASSPLAPSTDTQYF
TGTGCCAGCAGCCCTCTAGCCCCCAGCACAGATACGCAGTATTTT
>TRBJ1-1|TRBV7-9|.|many
CASSKAGANTEAFF
TGTGCCAGCAGTAAGGCCGGGGCGAACACTGAAGCTTTCTTT
>TRBJ1-1|TRBV6-2/TRBV6-3|.|few
CASTRGGADTEAFF
TGTGCCAGCACCCGGGGGGGGGCGGACACTGAAGCTTTCTTT
>TRBJ1-3|TRBV5-8|.|many
CASSLGRVFSGNTIYF
TGTGCCAGCAGCTTGGGTAGGGTGTTCTCTGGAAACACCATATATTTT
>TRBJ2-2|TRBV20-1|TRBD1|.
CSARKRQGSNTGELFF
TGCAGTGCTAGGAAGCGACAGGGGTCGAACACCGGGGAGCTGTTTTTT
>TRBJ2-1|TRBV12-3/TRBV12-4|TRBD2|.
CASISPIETSGRGEQFF
TGTGCCAGCATCTCCCCGATTGAGACTAGCGGGAGGGGTGAGCAGTTCTTC
>TRBJ2-1|TRBV20-1|.|.
CSARGYRDKFYNEQFF
TGCAGTGCTAGGGGATACCGGGACAAGTTTTACAATGAGCAGTTCTTC
>TRBJ2-7|TRBV5-1|.|.
CASSFGVSSYEQYF
TGCGCCAGCAGCTTCGGGGTGAGCTCCTACGAGCAGTACTTC
>TRBJ2-7|TRBV20-1|.|once
CSPGWEVMEEQYF
TGCAGCCCAGGATGGGAGGTGATGGAGGAGCAGTACTTC
>TRBJ1-5|TRBV11-2|.|few
CASSLDTDQPQHF
TGTGCCAGCAGCTTAGATACGGATCAGCCCCAGCATTTT
>TRBJ1-2|TRBV12-3/TRBV12-4|.|many
CASSFRVGGYTF
TGTGCCAGCAGTTTCAGGGTTGGCGGCTACACCTTC
>TRBJ1-1|TRBV24-1|TRBD1|.
CATRGTGLGGTEAFF
TGTGCCACCAGAGGGACAGGGCTAGGTGGGACTGAAGCTTTCTTT
>TRBJ2-1|TRBV4-3|TRBD2|few
CASSQHLAGGASYNEQFF
TGCGCCAGCAGCCAACATTTAGCGGGAGGGGCCTCCTACAATGAGCAGTTCTTC
>TRBJ1-4|TRBV15|.|few
CATSRVRYTTNEKLFF
TGTGCCACCAGCAGAGTTAGGTACACAACTAATGAAAAACTGTTTTTT
>TRBJ2-3|TRBV10-2|.|.
CASSDFWIQGLKNTQYF
TGCGCCAGCAGTGACTTCTGGATCCAGGGGTTGAAGAATACGCAGTATTTT
>TRBJ1-1|TRBV18|.|few
CASSPGRGETEAFF
TGTGCCAGCTCACCCGGTAGAGGGGAAACTGAAGCTTTCTTT
>TRBJ1-2|TRBV4-2|.|.
CASSQEFVGLSNYGYTF
TGTGCCAGCAGCCAGGAATTCGTCGGTCTTTCTAACTATGGCTACACCTTC
>TRBJ1-1|TRBV5-5|.|few
CASSPLPRRTEAFF
TGTGCCAGCAGCCCCCTCCCGAGGCGCACTGAAGCTTTCTTT
>TRBJ2-7|TRBV6-5|.|few
CASSYTVAASSYEQYF
TGTGCCAGCAGTTACACAGTAGCGGCAAGCTCCTACGAGCAGTACTTC
>TRBJ2-6|TRBV9|.|.
CASSPGGAFSGANVLTF
TGTGCCAGCAGCCCCGGCGGGGCCTTCTCTGGGGCCAACGTCCTGACTTTC
>TRBJ2-3|TRBV24-1|TRBD2|.
CATSDLSTGTSGSDTQYF
TGTGCCACCAGTGATTTAAGTACCGGGACTAGCGGGAGTGATACGCAGTATTTT
>TRBJ1-1|TRBV5-1|TRBD1|many
CASSWEPGQVEAFF
TGCGCCAGCAGCTGGGAACCGGGACAGGTTGAAGCTTTCTTT
>TRBJ2-7|TRBV5-4|TRBD2|.
CASSSGTSGIYEQYF
TGTGCCAGCAGCTCGGGGACTAGCGGGATCTACGAGCAGTACTTC
>TRBJ1-1|TRBV12-3/TRBV12-4|.|few
CASSTHQGYTEAFF
TGTGCCAGCAGCACCCATCAGGGGTACACTGAAGCTTTCTTT
>TRBJ2-2|TRBV19|.|.
CASSRQTNTGELFF
TGTGCCAGTAGTCGACAGACGAACACCGGGGAGCTGTTTTTT
>TRBJ1-2|TRBV7-2|TRBD1|.
CASSNFGTGGYGYTF
TGTGCCAGCAGCAATTTCGGGACAGGGGGCTATGGCTACACCTTC
>TRBJ2-5|TRBV20-1|TRBD1|.
CSATGTGFYF
TGCAGTGCCACCGGGACAGGGTTTTACTTC
>TRBJ2-2|TRBV10-3|.|few
CAISETGQNTGELFF
TGTGCCATCAGTGAAACGGGACAGAACACCGGGGAGCTGTTTTTT
>TRBJ1-4|TRBV6-5|.|few
CASSYRAGKEKLFF
TGTGCCAGCAGTTATAGGGCAGGAAAAGAAAAACTGTTTTTT
>TRBJ2-7|TRBV10-3|TRBD2|.
CAMTSGITYEQYF
TGTGCCATGACTAGCGGGATTACCTACGAGCAGTACTTC
>TRBJ1-1|TRBV2|.|.
CASRGGSMNTEAFF
TGTGCCAGCAGGGGGGGTAGCATGAACACTGAAGCTTTCTTT
>TRBJ2-7|TRBV4-3|.|few
CASSRIRGIDAYEQYF
TGCGCCAGCAGCCGAATCCGCGGCATAGACGCCTACGAGCAGTACTTC
>TRBJ1-1|TRBV29-1|TRBD1|few
CSVEVAGGETEAFF
TGCAGCGTTGAAGTGGCAGGGGGGGAGACTGAAGCTTTCTTT
>TRBJ2-3|TRBV20-1|.|.
CSARVVKGGTDTQYF
TGCAGTGCTAGAGTTGTAAAGGGTGGAACAGATACGCAGTATTTT
>TRBJ2-1|TRBV6-2/TRBV6-3|.|.
CASSLWINEQFF
TGTGCCAGCAGTTTATGGATCAATGAGCAGTTCTTC
>TRBJ1-5|TRBV7-2|.|many
CASSPNGQGTSQPQHF
TGTGCCAGCAGCCCCAACGGGCAGGGTACCTCTCAGCCCCAGCATTTT
>TRBJ1-5|TRBV19|.|.
CASSIGGYQPQHF
TGTGCCAGTAGTATAGGGGGATATCAGCCCCAGCATTTT
>TRBJ1-2|TRBV4-3|TRBD1|.
CASSQAGQRAGGYTF
TGCGCCAGCAGCCAAGCGGGACAGCGCGCCGGTGGCTACACCTTC
>TRBJ2-1|TRBV20-1|TRBD2|.
CSARDPSGGSSSYNEQFF
TGCAGTGCCAGGGACCCTAGCGGGGGGTCCAGCTCCTACAATGAGCAGTTCTTC
>TRBJ1-5|TRBV19|TRBD1|.
CASMAGGELNQPQHF
TGTGCCAGTATGGCAGGGGGCGAATTAAATCAGCCCCAGCATTTT
>TRBJ1-6|TRBV7-3|.|.
CASSLVGQTHSPLHF
TGTGCCAGCAGCTTAGTTGGGCAGACGCATTCACCCCTCCACTTT
>TRBJ2-4|TRBV28|TRBD2|few
CASSVAGGPWDIQYF
TGTGCCAGCAGTGTAGCGGGAGGGCCTTGGGACATTCAGTACTTC
>TRBJ2-7|TRBV28|.|.
CASSHPFLVPGALYEQYF
TGTGCCAGCAGCCACCCATTCTTGGTCCCGGGTGCGCTTTACGAGCAGTACTTC
>TRBJ2-7|TRBV28|TRBD2|.
CASSSGLGDEQYF
TGTGCCAGCAGCTCGGGACTAGGGGACGAGCAGTACTTC
>TRBJ2-7|TRBV11-1|TRBD1|few
CASSPRTGNYEQYF
TGTGCCAGCAGCCCTCGGACAGGGAACTACGAGCAGTACTTC
>TRBJ1-1|TRBV7-9|.|.
CASSLVIEAFF
TGTGCCAGCAGCTTAGTGATCGAAGCTTTCTTT
>TRBJ1-2|TRBV12-3/TRBV12-4|TRBD1|many
CASSLLPQTGDYGYTF
TGTGCCAGCAGTTTATTACCCCAGACAGGGGATTATGGCTACACCTTC
>TRBJ2-7|TRBV23-1|.|few
CASSHFYEQYF
TGCGCCAGCAGTCATTTCTACGAGCAGTACTTC
>TRBJ2-2|TRBV18|.|.
CASSPLRGGISVTGELFF
TGTGCCAGCTCACCGCTCAGGGGCGGAATTTCGGTCACCGGGGAGCTGTTTTTT
>TRBJ2-1|TRBV12-3/TRBV12-4|.|few
CASSSRITGWAYNEQFF
TGTGCCAGCAGTTCCCGTATTACAGGGTGGGCCTACAATGAGCAGTTCTTC
>TRBJ1-2|TRBV11-1|.|.
CASSLARSGGTLFGGRKRDGYTF
TGTGCCAGCAGCTTAGCTCGTTCAGGCGGAACACTCTTCGGGGGTCGTAAGCGGGATGGCTACACCTTC